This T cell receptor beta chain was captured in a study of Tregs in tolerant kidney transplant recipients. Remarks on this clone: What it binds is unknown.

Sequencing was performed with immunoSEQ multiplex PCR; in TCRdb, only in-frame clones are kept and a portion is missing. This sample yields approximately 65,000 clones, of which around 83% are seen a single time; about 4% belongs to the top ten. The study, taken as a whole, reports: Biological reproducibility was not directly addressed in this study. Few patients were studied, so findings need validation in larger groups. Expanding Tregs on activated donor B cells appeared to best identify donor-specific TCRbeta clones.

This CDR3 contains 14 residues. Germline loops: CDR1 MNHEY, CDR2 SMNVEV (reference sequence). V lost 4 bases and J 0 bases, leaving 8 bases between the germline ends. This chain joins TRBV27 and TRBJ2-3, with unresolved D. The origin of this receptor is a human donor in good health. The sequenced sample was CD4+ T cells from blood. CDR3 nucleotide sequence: TGTGCCAGCAGTTGGAGTACAAGCACAGATACGCAGTATTTT. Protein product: CASSWSTSTDTQYF.